This entry lists 26 T cell receptor beta chains sequenced from one sample in a study of cytomegalovirus exposure and HLA in healthy donors. PCR primers comprised 60 Vbeta and 13 Jbeta primers. This table comes from immunoSEQ multiplex PCR, and its TCRdb copy is limited to in-frame clones, with some not included. Counted here are about 95,000 clones, around four fifths occurring once; the ten biggest clones make up 3% to 3.5%. The sequenced sample was PBMCs. These receptors came from a man aged 25 to 45 in good health and CMV-seropositive.

The V gene is TRBV28, the J gene TRBJ2-5, with 7 bases identical to TRBD1. V trimming: 4 bases; J trimming: 0 bases; junction bases outside the gene matches: 8. Germline loops: CDR1 MDHEN, CDR2 SYDVKM. The CDR3 contains 16 residues. Here the CDR3 reads CASSSNQGQYQETQYF. DNA for the CDR3: TGTGCCAGCAGTTCAAACCAGGGACAGTACCAAGAGACCCAGTACTTC.

This clone was counted once. The V call is TRBV29-1, the J call TRBJ1-1; D gene uncertain. CDR1 is SQVTM, CDR2 ANQGSEA, per germline. This CDR3 is built from 11 residues. Trimming shortened V by 7 bases and J by 4 bases, and 10 bases separated the two germline ends. The CDR3 sequence: CSGNGGTEAFF. CDR3 DNA: TGCAGCGGTAACGGCGGCACTGAAGCTTTCTTT.

The chain carries TRBV5-1 and TRBJ1-4; TRBD1 matches at 8 bases. CDR3 length: 15 amino acids. With V trimmed by 0 bases and J by 13 bases, 11 bases remained unmatched. Germline V gene lookup returns CDR1 SGHRS and CDR2 YFSETQ. The CDR3 spells CASSLEGQAVQRLFF. For the CDR3, the DNA is TGCGCCAGCAGCTTGGAGGGACAGGCCGTTCAGAGACTGTTTTTT.

The gene calls are TRBV7-9 and TRBJ1-1; D is possibly TRBD1 (5 bases). This CDR3 is built from 15 residues. V dropped 2 bases and J dropped 0 bases, with 10 bases sitting between them. CDR1 SEHNR and CDR2 FQNEAQ come from the germline V gene (reference sequence). The CDR3 loop is CASSLLGGMNTEAFF. In DNA, the CDR3 is TGTGCCAGCAGCTTACTCGGGGGGATGAACACTGAAGCTTTCTTT.

This clone was seen once. This chain joins TRBV6-5 and TRBJ2-5; maybe TRBD1 (5 bases). The CDR3 is made up of 14 amino acids. Germline loops: CDR1 MNHEY, CDR2 SVGAGI. Trimming removed 7 bases at V and 7 bases at J, with 19 bases between. CDR3 coding DNA: TGTGCCAGCAAAAGAACCCACCAGGGCCTGACCCAGTACTTC. Protein: CASKRTHQGLTQYF.

This sequence joins TRBV19 and TRBJ1-1; 9 nucleotides agree with TRBD1. Germline V lookup: CDR1 LNHDA, CDR2 SQIVND (reference sequence). V trimming: 5 bases; J trimming: 0 bases; junction bases outside the gene matches: 4. The CDR3 is 15 residues long. DNA of the CDR3: TGTGCCAGTAGTCCCCGGACAGGGGTGAACACTGAAGCTTTCTTT. This gives the protein CASSPRTGVNTEAFF.

This sequence joins TRBV6-5 and TRBJ2-5; the D gene is possibly TRBD2 (6 bases). CDR1 is MNHEY, CDR2 SVGAGI, per germline. V shed 0 bases and J shed 2 bases, with 13 bases lying between them. This CDR3 has 16 amino acids. The CDR3 protein is CASSYSPGLTQETQYF. CDR3 bases: TGTGCCAGCAGTTACTCGCCGGGACTGACACAAGAGACCCAGTACTTC.

The chain combines TRBV6-6 with TRBJ1-2; 9 nucleotides agree with TRBD1. V dropped 5 bases and J dropped 7; count of bases not matched to a gene: 8. The CDR3 is made up of 14 amino acids. Per germline, CDR1 MNHNY and CDR2 SVGAGI (reference sequence). The CDR3 DNA follows: TGTGCCAGCAGTCCCGGACAGGGGCGAATTGGCTACACCTTC. It codes for CASSPGQGRIGYTF.

The chain is built from TRBV27 and TRBJ2-2; 8 positions agree with TRBD1. V shed 1 base and J 1 base; nucleotides not matched to a gene: 14. Germline V gene lookup returns CDR1 MNHEY and CDR2 SMNVEV (reference sequence). The CDR3 length is 20 residues. The CDR3: CASSLWMTGQAQLNTGELFF. In nucleotides, the CDR3 is TGTGCCAGCAGTTTATGGATGACGGGACAGGCACAGCTGAACACCGGGGAGCTGTTTTTT.

V gene TRBV7-8 combines with J gene TRBJ1-1, with a weak D call TRBD1 (6 bases). The CDR3 has 15 amino acids. Trimming pared 2 bases from V and 4 bases from J, leaving 14 bases between. CDR1 is SGHVS, CDR2 FQNEAQ, per germline. CDR3 amino acids: CASSLSSGVGTEAFF. CDR3 nucleotide sequence: TGTGCCAGCAGCTTATCGTCAGGGGTGGGCACTGAAGCTTTCTTT. Together with reference TRBV7-8 and TRBJ1-1, the CDR3 gives the full variable domain: GAGVSQSPRYKVAKRGQDVALRCDPISGHVSLFWYQQALGQGPEFLTYFQNEAQLDKSGLPSDRFFAERPEGSVSTLKIQRTQQEDSAVYLCASSLSSGVGTEAFFGQGTRLTVV.

The chain recombines TRBV5-4 with TRBJ2-1, with TRBD2 identical over 9 bases. The V segment lost 2 bases and the J segment 10 bases; nucleotides outside the gene matches: 4. The CDR3 covers 13 residues. From germline, CDR1 is SGHNT and CDR2 YYREEE (reference sequence). The CDR3 here is CASSLPSGTEQFF. CDR3 in DNA: TGTGCCAGCAGCTTACCTAGCGGGACGGAGCAGTTCTTC.

This chain connects TRBV4-1 to TRBJ2-7; 7 bases are shared with TRBD1. Per germline, CDR1 MGHRA and CDR2 YSYEKL. V shed 5 bases and J 0 bases; nucleotides not matched to a gene: 13. The CDR3 is made up of 17 amino acids. CDR3 nucleotide sequence: TGCGCCAGCAGCTATATCATTTCGGGACAGCACTCCTACGAGCAGTACTTC. It yields the protein CASSYIISGQHSYEQYF.

This clone was seen a handful of times. The chain recombines TRBV4-1 with TRBJ1-1; possibly TRBD1 for D (6 bases). CDR3 size: 12 residues. Trimming stripped 3 bases from V and 7 bases from J, with 9 bases between. The germline CDR1 and CDR2 sequences are MGHRA and YSYEKL. As DNA, the CDR3 is TGCGCCAGCAGCCAGGGGGCAAGTGAAGCTTTCTTT. Amino acid sequence: CASSQGASEAFF.

The chain couples TRBV28 to TRBJ1-3; maybe TRBD1 (5 bases). Trimming took 6 bases from V and 4 from J, leaving 13 bases between them. This CDR3 is built from 14 residues. Germline assignment: CDR1 MDHEN and CDR2 SYDVKM. The CDR3 region has the DNA TGTGCCAGCAGCGGGGGACGGAGAGGAAACACCATATATTTT. This translates into CASSGGRRGNTIYF.

The chain has TRBV27 and TRBJ2-1, with 10 nucleotides matching TRBD2. Germline CDR1 reads MNHEY; CDR2 reads SMNVEV (reference sequence). V gave up 5 bases and J gave up 0 bases; unmatched junction bases: 4. The CDR3 has 16 residues. As DNA, the CDR3 is TGTGCCAGCAGTAGGGCTAGCGGGAGCTCCTACAATGAGCAGTTCTTC. It specifies CASSRASGSSYNEQFF.

This chain's CDR3 is CAMAGGFLPNEQFF. The CDR3 coding sequence is TGTGCCATGGCGGGTGGGTTTCTTCCGAATGAGCAGTTCTTC. The rearrangement links TRBV10-3 to TRBJ2-1, with a possible D match to TRBD2 (5 bases). The CDR3 has 14 residues. Per germline, CDR1 ENHRY and CDR2 SYGVKD. V dropped 9 bases and J dropped 7 bases, with 19 bases sitting between them.

V gene TRBV15 combines with J gene TRBJ2-7; D may be TRBD1 (6 bases). Trimming removed 2 bases at V and 4 bases at J, with 12 bases between. Germline V gives CDR1 LNHNV, CDR2 YYDKDF (reference sequence). The CDR3 spans 14 residues. The CDR3 nucleotides are TGTGCCACCAGCAGAAGGACAGAAAATTACGAGCAGTACTTC. Its translation is CATSRRTENYEQYF. Full variable domain (outside the CDR3, taken from reference TRBV15 and TRBJ2-7): DAMVIQNPRYQVTQFGKPVTLSCSQTLNHNVMYWYQQKSSQAPKLLFHYYDKDFNNEADTPDNFQSRRPNTSFCFLDIRSPGLGDTAMYLCATSRRTENYEQYFGPGTRLTVT.

The chain links TRBV5-1 to TRBJ2-5, with D unclear. This CDR3 has 16 residues. Germline-derived CDR1 and CDR2 are SGHRS and YFSETQ. V lost 0 bases and J 3 bases, leaving 15 bases between the germline ends. The DNA of the CDR3 is TGCGCCAGCAGCTTGGCCCCTTTCGGAGCGAAAGAGACCCAGTACTTC. Amino acids: CASSLAPFGAKETQYF.

This chain uses TRBV7-7 with TRBJ2-5; 7 bases map to TRBD1. From germline, CDR1 is SSHAT and CDR2 FNYEAQ (reference sequence). Unmatched junction bases numbered 3, after V lost 4 bases and J lost 4 bases. The CDR3 is 13 amino acids. The CDR3 sequence: CASSWGQSETQYF. The CDR3 DNA is TGTGCCAGCAGCTGGGGACAGTCAGAGACCCAGTACTTC.

This chain connects TRBV5-6 to TRBJ1-2, with TRBD1 matching 8 bases. Germline trimming cut 4 bases from V and 2 bases from J; bases unmatched to any gene: 4. CDR1 SGHDT and CDR2 YYEEEE come from the germline V gene. CDR3 length: 14 amino acids. The CDR3 DNA is TGTGCCAGCAGCACGACAGGGGACAACTATGGCTACACCTTC. This translates into CASSTTGDNYGYTF.

The chain uses TRBV27 and TRBJ2-7; D perhaps matches TRBD2 (6 bases). The CDR3 length is 15 residues. Deletions cut 7 bases from V and 1 base from J, with 17 bases between. CDR1 and CDR2 (germline): MNHEY, SMNVEV (reference sequence). DNA of the CDR3: TGTGCCAGCACTTCTCGGTTTGCGGGATCCTACGAGCAGTACTTC. Translation: CASTSRFAGSYEQYF.

The V call is TRBV15, the J call TRBJ1-1; D is unresolved. The V gene lost 3 bases and the J gene lost 5 bases, with 7 bases spanning the gap. Germline V lookup: CDR1 LNHNV, CDR2 YYDKDF (reference sequence). CDR3 length: 12 amino acids. CDR3 sequence (DNA): TGTGCCACCAGCAGTCCCATTACTGAAGCTTTCTTT. Its protein is CATSSPITEAFF.

The genes are TRBV29-1 and TRBJ2-1, with 11 nucleotides matching TRBD2. The CDR3 extends over 12 amino acids. The germline gives CDR1 SQVTM, CDR2 ANQGSEA. J lost 12 bases, V lost 7 bases, and 8 bases had no gene match. CDR3 residues: CSGLLAGEWQFF. Written as DNA, the CDR3 is TGCAGCGGCCTACTAGCGGGAGAATGGCAGTTCTTC.

The gene calls are TRBV5-1 and TRBJ2-1; a possible D gene is TRBD2 (6 bases). The CDR3 sequence is 13 residues long. Trimming cost V 4 bases and J 2 bases, with 7 bases left between them. The germline V gene encodes CDR1 SGHRS and CDR2 YFSETQ. CDR3 in amino acids: CASSGEAYNEQFF. CDR3 coding DNA: TGCGCCAGCAGCGGGGAGGCCTACAATGAGCAGTTCTTC.

The CDR3 DNA is TGTGCCAGCAGCTTAGGTACGAGGTCCTACGAGCAGTACTTC. Translated: CASSLGTRSYEQYF. The J gene is TRBJ2-7, the V gene TRBV7-2; D is ambiguous. The CDR3 has 14 residues. V was cut by 1 base and J by 1 base, with 8 bases left in between. Germline values: CDR1 SGHTA, CDR2 FQGNSA.

V gene TRBV7-2 combines with J gene TRBJ2-3; 10 bases are a match to TRBD2. The CDR3 extends over 15 amino acids. CDR1 is SGHTA, CDR2 FQGNSA, per germline. Trimming took 5 bases from V and 6 from J; bases not matched to a gene: 8. DNA for the CDR3: TGTGCCAGCAGCCCCCTAGCGGGAGTAGGGGATACGCAGTATTTT. This translates into CASSPLAGVGDTQYF.